A single sample is the source of the 15 T cell receptor beta chains below, sequenced in a study of T cells in Graves' hyperthyroidism and ophthalmopathy. Amplified regions were TCR beta CDR3 sequences from RNA transcripts. First-round RT-PCR of the TCR CDR3 relied on the HTBI primer set. TCRdb re-analysed the multiplex PCR reads in MiXCR, keeping a single row per CDR3 protein. The repertoire has 700,000 or so distinct CDR3 sequences, more than 14% of them found once; the top ten carry under 15%. The material sequenced was blood. The receptors were gathered from a woman in her forties or fifties with Graves' ophthalmopathy.

At least ten counts were recorded for this clonotype. The chain has TRBV12-3 or TRBV12-4 and TRBJ1-2; D call uncertain. V shed 3 bases and J shed 1 base, with 6 bases lying between them. This CDR3 is 13 amino acids long. CDR3 sequence reads: CASSFGVNYGYTF. CDR3 bases: TGTGCCAGCAGTTTTGGGGTTAACTATGGCTACACCTTC.

This clonotype was detected ten times or more. The rearrangement joins TRBV20-1 to TRBJ1-1, with no clear D. V lost 8 bases and J lost 0, with 7 bases in between. The germline gives CDR1 DFQATT, CDR2 SNEGSKA (reference sequence). The CDR3 covers 11 residues. The CDR3 bases are TGCAGTTCCCCCCTGAACACTGAAGCTTTCTTT. It yields the protein CSSPLNTEAFF.

The chain recombines TRBV9 with TRBJ2-3, with TRBD2 matching 8 bases. V dropped 2 bases and J dropped 0; count of bases not matched to a gene: 2. CDR3 length: 15 residues. Germline values: CDR1 SGDLS, CDR2 YYNGEE. CDR3 loop: CASSVPSGSTDTQYF. The CDR3 DNA reads TGTGCCAGCAGCGTCCCTAGCGGGAGCACAGATACGCAGTATTTT.

Many counts were recorded for this clonotype. The rearrangement joins TRBV28 to TRBJ2-7; the match to TRBD2 covers 14 bases. Germline V gene sequence: CDR1 MDHEN, CDR2 SYDVKM. This CDR3 region has 17 residues. The trim removed 6 bases at V and 5 bases at J, leaving 12 bases unmatched. The CDR3 DNA reads TGTGCCAGCAGAACTCTTACGGGACTAGCGGGAGAAGACGAGCAGTACTTC. It translates to CASRTLTGLAGEDEQYF.

This clonotype was observed a few times. The chain is built from TRBV12-3 or TRBV12-4 and TRBJ2-1; D remains ambiguous. The V end was cut by 5 bases, the J end by 12 bases, with 8 bases between. The CDR3 contains 10 residues. The CDR3 DNA reads TGTGCCAGCAGTACTCCAGGGCAGTTCTTC. It is translated as CASSTPGQFF.

The gene calls are TRBV15 and TRBJ2-5; D could derive from TRBD1 or TRBD2 (6 bases each). The CDR3 runs 14 residues. In germline, CDR1 is LNHNV, CDR2 YYDKDF (reference sequence). Trimming shortened V by 1 base and J by 7 bases, and 13 bases separated the two germline ends. This chain's CDR3 is CATSRGGTIGTQYF. The CDR3 DNA follows: TGTGCCACCAGCAGAGGCGGGACAATAGGGACCCAGTACTTC.

This clonotype was observed at least ten times. The chain is built from TRBV12-3 or TRBV12-4 and TRBJ2-2; D unresolved. The CDR3 loop spans 13 amino acids. V gave up 2 bases and J gave up 4 bases, with 5 bases separating them. The CDR3 nucleotides read TGTGCCAGCAGTTTAAGGGCCACCGGGGAGCTGTTTTTT. This translates into CASSLRATGELFF.

Comments on this clonotype: The junction does not match germline at one end; this may be a read error. V and J are TRBV27 and TRBJ2-5; D is unclear. The CDR3 extends over 14 amino acids. Germline CDR1 MNHEY, CDR2 SMNVEV (reference sequence). This CDR3 reads CASNLTTVPLTLYF. The CDR3, as DNA: TGTGCCAGCAATTTAACTACGGTTCCCCTTACTTTGTACTTC.

The gene calls are TRBV25-1 and TRBJ2-7; the match to TRBD1 covers 11 bases. The V segment lost 5 bases and the J segment 3 bases; nucleotides outside the gene matches: 3. The CDR3 covers 14 residues. The germline gives CDR1 MGHDK, CDR2 SYGVNS. As DNA, the CDR3 is TGTGCCAGCAGTAGGGACAGGGGGTTCTACGAGCAGTACTTC. Amino acids: CASSRDRGFYEQYF.

The chain links TRBV5-6 to TRBJ1-4; D is unresolved. The CDR3 runs 17 residues. In germline, CDR1 is SGHDT, CDR2 YYEEEE. V was trimmed by 4 bases and J by 8 bases, leaving 24 bases between them. CDR3 bases: TGTGCCAGCAGCATATATTCGGGCGGCCAATCCTCAGAAAAACTGTTTTTT. Translating it yields CASSIYSGGQSSEKLFF.

This clonotype was seen once. The chain joins TRBV9 to TRBJ2-3, with 12 nucleotides matching TRBD2. The length of the CDR3 is 15 residues. The V gene's germline CDR1 is SGDLS and CDR2 YYNGEE. The V and J ends lost 6 bases and 5 bases, in that order; junction bases with no gene match: 7. The CDR3 DNA reads as TGTGCCAGCACACGGACTAGCGGGATTATAGATACGCAGTATTTT. Amino acids: CASTRTSGIIDTQYF.

This clonotype occurred many times. The J gene is TRBJ2-7, the V gene TRBV9; TRBD2 might be the D (6 bases). Trimming removed 3 bases at V and 5 bases at J, with 18 bases between. This CDR3 has 15 residues. Germline CDR1 reads SGDLS; CDR2 reads YYNGEE. This chain's CDR3 is CASSGVGGPVNEQYF. CDR3 in DNA: TGTGCCAGCAGCGGGGTGGGAGGCCCAGTCAACGAGCAGTACTTC.

This clonotype was seen repeatedly, ten times or more. The chain uses TRBV6-2 or TRBV6-3 and TRBJ2-1, with 16 positions matching TRBD2. From germline, CDR1 is MNHEY and CDR2 SVGEGT. The CDR3 runs 22 residues. V lost 2 bases and J lost 5; bases outside the gene matches: 18. The CDR3 sequence: CASSYNPGLAGGPRGTDNEQFF. The CDR3 region has the DNA TGTGCCAGCAGTTACAACCCGGGACTAGCGGGAGGGCCAAGGGGTACGGACAATGAGCAGTTCTTC.

This clonotype was seen more than once but under ten times. The chain is built from TRBV27 and TRBJ2-7; 10 nucleotides align to TRBD2. Per germline, CDR1 MNHEY and CDR2 SMNVEV (reference sequence). V was clipped by 6 bases and J by 0 bases; unmatched bases: 5. The length of the CDR3 is 15 residues. The CDR3 region has the DNA TGTGCCAGCAGACGGACTAGCGGAGGCTCCTACGAGCAGTACTTC. Protein sequence: CASRRTSGGSYEQYF.

This clonotype was counted ten times or more. The V gene is TRBV2, the J gene TRBJ2-3, with D possibly TRBD1 on 6 matching bases. The germline V gene has CDR1 SNHLY and CDR2 FYNNEI. V gave up 4 bases and J gave up 7 bases, with 12 bases separating them. This CDR3 contains 13 residues. In DNA form, the CDR3 reads TGTGCCAGCAGTGTGTCCAGGGGATATACGCAGTATTTT. Its protein is CASSVSRGYTQYF.